Each of the 23 T cell receptor beta chains below was sequenced from the same sample in a study of graft-versus-host responses after intestinal transplantation. These receptors have no identified antigens. Data came from immunoSEQ multiplex PCR; TCRdb stores just in-frame clones and leaves some out. Among 90,000 to 120,000 clones listed, about 90% were seen once. Here the sequenced sample was unstimulated CD4+ T cells sorted from spleen or lymph node cells, taken before intestinal transplant. The receptors originated from a human donor who received an intestinal transplant.

This chain connects TRBV5-4 to TRBJ1-1; D remains unclear. This CDR3 has 15 amino acids. Germline values: CDR1 SGHNT, CDR2 YYREEE (reference sequence). The ends were cut back, 4 bases at V and 4 bases at J, with 17 bases in the middle. CDR3 nucleotide sequence: TGTGCCAGCAGCCTCTTATTTTCGGGGAGCACTGAAGCTTTCTTT. It codes for CASSLLFSGSTEAFF. Variable domain in full (rest from reference TRBV5-4 and TRBJ1-1): ETGVTQSPTHLIKTRGQQVTLRCSSQSGHNTVSWYQQALGQGPQFIFQYYREEENGRGNFPPRFSGLQFPNYSSELNVNALELDDSALYLCASSLLFSGSTEAFFGQGTRLTVV.

The genes are TRBV28 and TRBJ2-5, with a possible D match to TRBD2 (6 bases). Germline V gene lookup returns CDR1 MDHEN and CDR2 SYDVKM. The CDR3 has 15 amino acids. Trimming pared 5 bases from V and 1 base from J, leaving 14 bases between. The chain's CDR3 is CASSPPGLLQETQYF. CDR3 nucleotide sequence: TGTGCCAGCAGTCCGCCGGGACTCCTCCAAGAGACCCAGTACTTC.

The chain is built from TRBV10-3 and TRBJ2-7; 7 nucleotides match TRBD1. Germline values: CDR1 ENHRY, CDR2 SYGVKD. This CDR3 region has 13 residues. J gave up 2 bases and V 4 bases, and 2 bases lay outside the gene matches. CDR3 DNA sequence: TGTGCCATCAGTGTGGGGACAGCCTACGAGCAGTACTTC. Translation: CAISVGTAYEQYF.

The V call is TRBV14, the J call TRBJ1-4; no firm D call. Germline-derived CDR1 and CDR2 are SGHDN and FVKESK. The CDR3 runs 14 residues. V was cut by 4 bases and J by 4 bases, with 10 bases left in between. In DNA, the CDR3 is TGTGCCAGCAGCCCTTCTAACAATAATGAAAAACTGTTTTTT. Translating it yields CASSPSNNNEKLFF.

J is TRBJ2-7 and V is TRBV11-2; 10 bases are a match to TRBD1. J lost 9 bases, V lost 0 bases, and 11 bases had no gene match. The CDR3 has 16 residues. CDR1 SGHAT and CDR2 FQNNGV come from the germline V gene. CDR3 coding DNA: TGTGCCAGCAGCTTAGATGTTGGGACAGGGGTGTTCGGGCAGTACTTC. Translation: CASSLDVGTGVFGQYF.

The chain couples TRBV11-3 to TRBJ2-3; D may correspond to TRBD1 or TRBD2 (5 bases each). CDR1 is SGHNT and CDR2 is YENEEA in the germline V gene. The CDR3 consists of 13 residues. Trimming took 2 bases from V and 6 from J, leaving 9 bases between them. Written as DNA, the CDR3 is TGTGCCAGCAGCTTAAATTGGGGGGATACGCAGTATTTT. Amino acids: CASSLNWGDTQYF.

The J gene is TRBJ2-1, the V gene TRBV4-1; 8 bases are a match to TRBD2. The CDR3 covers 15 residues. Trimming cost V 3 bases and J 9 bases; bases outside gene matches: 10. The germline gives CDR1 MGHRA, CDR2 YSYEKL. The CDR3 nucleotides read TGCGCCAGCAGCCAGCTGGACGGGAGGGTCGGTGAGCAGTTCTTC. Amino acid sequence: CASSQLDGRVGEQFF.

V is TRBV7-6 and J is TRBJ2-1; 12 positions agree with TRBD2. CDR1 is SGHVS, CDR2 FNYEAQ, per germline. CDR3 length equals 19 residues. The trim removed 0 bases at V and 2 bases at J, leaving 8 bases unmatched. CDR3 DNA sequence: TGTGCCAGCAGCTTAGCCAGACTAGCGGGAGTGGGTCCCTACAATGAGCAGTTCTTC. It yields the protein CASSLARLAGVGPYNEQFF.

The chain joins TRBV29-1 to TRBJ1-2, with TRBD1 identical over 10 bases. The CDR3 loop spans 14 amino acids. V trimming: 5 bases; J trimming: 1 base; junction bases outside the gene matches: 4. Germline V lookup: CDR1 SQVTM, CDR2 ANQGSEA. The CDR3 sequence: CSVSTGGFNYGYTF. In nucleotides, the CDR3 is TGCAGCGTTTCGACAGGGGGCTTTAACTATGGCTACACCTTC.

The chain recombines TRBV29-1 with TRBJ2-2; D is perhaps TRBD1 or TRBD2 (5 bases each). The CDR3 length is 14 residues. V lost 5 bases and J lost 1, with 11 bases in between. Looked up from germline, CDR1 is SQVTM and CDR2 is ANQGSEA. The CDR3 reads CSVLRGVNTGELFF. In DNA, the CDR3 is TGCAGCGTTCTAAGAGGGGTGAACACCGGGGAGCTGTTTTTT.

The genes are TRBV2 and TRBJ2-7; weak D call: TRBD2 (6 bases). With 8 bases removed from V and 5 bases from J, the gap between germline ends came to 13 bases. CDR1 and CDR2 from the germline V gene are SNHLY and FYNNEI. The CDR3 is 12 residues long. The CDR3 sequence is CASVGGSHEQYF. The CDR3 nucleotides read TGTGCCAGCGTCGGGGGATCCCACGAGCAGTACTTC.

The J gene is TRBJ2-5, the V gene TRBV6-7; D not certain. TRBV6-7 is an ORF; its function is uncertain. This CDR3 has 13 residues. V lost 2 bases and J 4 bases, leaving 8 bases between the germline ends. The chain's CDR3 is CASSYATGETQYF. The CDR3 coding sequence is TGTGCCAGCAGTTACGCCACCGGAGAGACCCAGTACTTC.

To note about this clone: One junction end does not reproduce the germline sequence, and a read error may be involved. The rearrangement uses TRBV27 and TRBJ1-2; 11 bases align to TRBD1. Germline V gives CDR1 MNHEY, CDR2 SMNVEV (reference sequence). The CDR3 totals 16 residues. The DNA for the CDR3 is TGTGCCGGCAGTCCATGGGACAGGGGGATAAACTATGGCTACACCTTC. Residues: CAGSPWDRGINYGYTF.

The chain is built from TRBV6-1 and TRBJ2-1; unclear D gene. The ends were cut back, 2 bases at V and 9 bases at J, with 8 bases in the middle. The CDR3 is made up of 12 amino acids. In germline, CDR1 is MNHNS, CDR2 SASEGT. The CDR3 sequence is CASSELSREQFF. The CDR3 bases are TGTGCCAGCAGTGAACTGAGTCGTGAGCAGTTCTTC.

The J gene is TRBJ1-2, the V gene TRBV27; TRBD1 agrees at 7 bases. Losses at the gene ends were 3 bases for V and 4 bases for J; bases not matched to a gene: 8. The CDR3 has 15 residues. Germline values: CDR1 MNHEY, CDR2 SMNVEV (reference sequence). CDR3 amino acids: CASSLTRGQFYGYTF. The DNA of the CDR3 is TGTGCCAGCAGTTTGACCCGGGGACAGTTCTATGGCTACACCTTC.

The rearrangement joins TRBV14 to TRBJ2-5; 10 bases align to TRBD1. The J call is uncertain, as TRBJ2-7 better fits the DNA end. CDR3 length equals 15 residues. The germline V gene encodes CDR1 SGHDN and CDR2 FVKESK. CDR3 DNA: TGTGCCAGCAGCTGGGACAGGGGCCGGTCCTACGAGCAGTACTTC. Protein product: CASSWDRGRSYEQYF.

The V call is TRBV18, the J call TRBJ2-7; TRBD2 aligns across 7 bases. This CDR3 is built from 16 residues. Per the germline V gene, CDR1 is KGHSH and CDR2 is LQKENI. The ends lost 3 bases at V and 3 bases at J; junction bases unmatched: 11. The CDR3 DNA follows: TGTGCCAGCTCACCCCTTGGGGGGGGAAGGAGCTACGAGCAGTACTTC. It is translated as CASSPLGGGRSYEQYF.

V and J are TRBV5-1 and TRBJ1-2; the D is unclear. V shed 2 bases and J shed 1 base, with 12 bases lying between them. This CDR3 has 15 residues. CDR1 is SGHRS, CDR2 YFSETQ, per germline. This CDR3 reads CASSLKGESNYGYTF. Written as DNA, the CDR3 is TGCGCCAGCAGCTTAAAGGGAGAGAGTAACTATGGCTACACCTTC.

The gene calls are TRBV7-9 and TRBJ2-2, with no clear D. Trimming cost V 6 bases and J 1 base, with 9 bases left between them. The germline gives CDR1 SEHNR, CDR2 FQNEAQ (reference sequence). This CDR3 region has 14 residues. The CDR3 region has the DNA TGTGCCAGCAGGTCGAGACAGAACACCGGGGAGCTGTTTTTT. It yields the protein CASRSRQNTGELFF.

V gene TRBV5-5 combines with J gene TRBJ2-1; the match to TRBD2 covers 11 bases. J was trimmed by 10 bases and V by 0 bases; bases with no gene match: 6. From germline, CDR1 is SGHKS and CDR2 YYEKEE (reference sequence). The CDR3 covers 15 residues. The CDR3 protein is CASSLGLAGIWEQFF. The CDR3 DNA follows: TGTGCCAGCAGCTTGGGACTAGCGGGGATCTGGGAGCAGTTCTTC.

This clone was counted a single time. CDR3 residues: CASHGTVSYEQYF. The CDR3 DNA reads TGTGCCAGTCACGGGACTGTATCCTACGAGCAGTACTTC. The chain joins TRBV19 to TRBJ2-7; D might be TRBD2 (6 bases). Germline V lookup: CDR1 LNHDA, CDR2 SQIVND (reference sequence). The V gene lost 8 bases and the J gene lost 1 base, with 12 bases spanning the gap. CDR3 size: 13 residues.

This chain joins TRBV30 and TRBJ2-7, with a possible D match to TRBD1 (5 bases). Germline V lookup: CDR1 GTSNPN, CDR2 SVGIG (reference sequence). Trimming took 7 bases from V and 3 from J, leaving 19 bases between them. The CDR3 is made up of 14 amino acids. CDR3 protein: CASTRQDRVYEQYF. Here the CDR3 DNA reads TGTGCCTCCACACGGCAAGACAGAGTCTACGAGCAGTACTTC.

This chain connects TRBV19 to TRBJ2-1; either TRBD1 or TRBD2 may supply D (6 bases each). Germline V gives CDR1 LNHDA, CDR2 SQIVND (reference sequence). CDR3 length: 12 amino acids. V lost 2 bases, J lost 15 bases, and 14 bases lay in between. This CDR3 is CASSINRGLPFF. In DNA form, the CDR3 reads TGTGCCAGTAGTATAAACCGGGGGCTCCCGTTCTTC.